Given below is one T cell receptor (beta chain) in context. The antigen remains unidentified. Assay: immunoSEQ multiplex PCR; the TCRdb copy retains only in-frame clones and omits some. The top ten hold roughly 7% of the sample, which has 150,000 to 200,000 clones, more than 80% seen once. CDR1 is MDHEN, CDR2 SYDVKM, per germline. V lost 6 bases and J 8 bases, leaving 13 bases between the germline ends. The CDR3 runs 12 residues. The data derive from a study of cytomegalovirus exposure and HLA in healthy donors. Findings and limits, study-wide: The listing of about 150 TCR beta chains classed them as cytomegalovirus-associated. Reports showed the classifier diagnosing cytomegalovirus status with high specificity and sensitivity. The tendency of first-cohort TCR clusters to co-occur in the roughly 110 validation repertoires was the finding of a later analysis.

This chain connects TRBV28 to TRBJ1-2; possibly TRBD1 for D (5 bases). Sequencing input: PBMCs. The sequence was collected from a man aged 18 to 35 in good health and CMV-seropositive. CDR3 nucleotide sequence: TGTGCCAGCAGCTCAGACAGACACGGCTACACCTTC. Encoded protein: CASSSDRHGYTF.